This record looks at one T cell receptor beta chain sequence and its context. Its antigen is not known. Isolated per sample were at least 6 million PBMCs. Extractions gave at least 5 micrograms of total RNA per sample. For the second PCR, which ran for about 6 to 11 cycles, a sample-barcoded 5' primer and a J-beta primer mix were used. The authors tagged each cDNA molecule using a template-switch adaptor with 12 random nucleotides. One entry per CDR3 protein results from TCRdb running MiXCR on the 5' RACE reads. The top ten clones hold under 20% of a sample with some 1 million distinct CDR3 sequences, roughly 45% of them seen once. The entry originates in a study of blood T cells in healthy people across ages. Whole-study results and caveats: Both higher diversity and more naive CD4+ cells marked long-lived donors when set against aged donors.

Specimen: blood. The TCR was taken from an older woman in good health.

In nucleotides, the CDR3 is TGTGCCAGCACAAGACAAGGCGGGGGCTACACCTTC. This sequence encodes CASTRQGGGYTF. V and J are TRBV6-5 and TRBJ1-2, with D unresolved. CDR1 is MNHEY, CDR2 SVGAGI, per germline. The CDR3 extends over 12 amino acids. V lost 7 bases and J lost 8, with 14 bases in between.